The source of this T cell receptor beta chain is a study of beta chain features in type 1 diabetes. Whole-study findings and limits: When cDNA is sequenced, cells with high TCR expression could be over-represented.

The CDR3 extends over 13 amino acids. CDR1 is LNHNV and CDR2 is YYDKDF in the germline V gene (reference sequence). V lost 8 bases to trimming and J lost 1 base, with 9 bases between them. On this clone: Antigen unknown.

By way of CD45RO/CCR7/CD25/CD127/CD95/CD27, the CD4+ regulatory, stem cell-like memory, central memory and naive cells were sorted. The entirety of the isolated RNA underwent reverse transcription, so expressed TCRB transcripts were sequenced. Sequencing was performed with immunoSEQ multiplex PCR; in TCRdb, only in-frame clones are kept and a portion is missing. This table holds about half a million clones, around 10% found once. V is TRBV15 and J is TRBJ2-1; D not certain. What was sequenced was naive CD4+ T cells from blood. This TCR was recovered from a young woman in good health. CDR3 loop: CATLVDSYNEQFF. The CDR3 DNA reads as TGTGCCACCCTTGTTGATTCCTACAATGAGCAGTTCTTC.